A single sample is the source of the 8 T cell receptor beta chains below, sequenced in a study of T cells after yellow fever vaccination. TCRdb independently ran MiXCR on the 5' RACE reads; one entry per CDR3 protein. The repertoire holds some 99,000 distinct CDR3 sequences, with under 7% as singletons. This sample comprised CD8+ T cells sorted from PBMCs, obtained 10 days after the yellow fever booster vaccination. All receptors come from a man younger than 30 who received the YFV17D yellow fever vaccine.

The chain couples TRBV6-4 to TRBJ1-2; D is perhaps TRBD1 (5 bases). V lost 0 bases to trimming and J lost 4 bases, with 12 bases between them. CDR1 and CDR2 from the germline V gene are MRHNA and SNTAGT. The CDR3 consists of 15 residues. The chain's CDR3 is CASSDSAGGVYGYTF. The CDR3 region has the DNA TGTGCCAGCAGTGACTCGGCGGGGGGTGTCTATGGCTACACCTTC.

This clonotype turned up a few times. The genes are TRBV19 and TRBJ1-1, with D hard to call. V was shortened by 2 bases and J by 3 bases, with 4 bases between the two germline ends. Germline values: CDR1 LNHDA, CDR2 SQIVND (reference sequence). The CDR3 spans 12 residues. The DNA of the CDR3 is TGTGCCAGTAGTATATATGACACTGAAGCTTTCTTT. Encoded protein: CASSIYDTEAFF.

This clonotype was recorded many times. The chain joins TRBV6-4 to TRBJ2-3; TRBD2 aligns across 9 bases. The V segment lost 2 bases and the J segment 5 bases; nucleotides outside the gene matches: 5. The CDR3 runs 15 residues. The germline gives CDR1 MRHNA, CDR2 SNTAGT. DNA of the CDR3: TGTGCCAGCAGTGACGGTGCGGGGGGGCAAGATACGCAGTATTTT. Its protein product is CASSDGAGGQDTQYF.

The CDR3 DNA follows: TGTGCCAGTAGTATGGTAGGGTCAGACGTCAATGAGCAGTTCTTC. The encoded protein is CASSMVGSDVNEQFF. The chain is built from TRBV19 and TRBJ2-1; D is unresolved. Trimming took 3 bases from V and 6 from J, leaving 15 bases between them. Germline CDR1 and CDR2: LNHDA and SQIVND (reference sequence). This CDR3 comprises 15 residues.

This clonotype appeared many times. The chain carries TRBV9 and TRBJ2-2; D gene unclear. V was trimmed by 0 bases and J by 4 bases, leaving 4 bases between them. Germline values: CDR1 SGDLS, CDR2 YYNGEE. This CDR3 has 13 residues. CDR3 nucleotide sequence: TGTGCCAGCAGCGTAGAAGGCACCGGGGAGCTGTTTTTT. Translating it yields CASSVEGTGELFF.

The CDR3 loop reads CASSLGPRLSTGELFF. The CDR3 DNA sequence: TGTGCCAGCAGCCTTGGACCCAGGTTGAGCACCGGGGAGCTGTTTTTT. The gene calls are TRBV6-5 and TRBJ2-2, with D unresolved. The V gene lost 6 bases and the J gene lost 4 bases, with 18 bases spanning the gap. CDR3 length equals 16 residues. The germline gives CDR1 MNHEY, CDR2 SVGAGI.

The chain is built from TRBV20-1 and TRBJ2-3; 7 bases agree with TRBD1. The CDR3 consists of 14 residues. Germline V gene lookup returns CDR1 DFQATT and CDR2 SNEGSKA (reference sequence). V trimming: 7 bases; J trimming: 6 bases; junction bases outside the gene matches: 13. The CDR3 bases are TGCAGTGTCCGGGACAGCCGACGTGGTGATACGCAGTATTTT. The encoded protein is CSVRDSRRGDTQYF.

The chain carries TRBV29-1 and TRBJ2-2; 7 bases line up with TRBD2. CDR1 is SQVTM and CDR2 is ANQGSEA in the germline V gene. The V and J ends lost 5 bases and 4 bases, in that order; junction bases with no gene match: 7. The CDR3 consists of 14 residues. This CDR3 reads CSVRGGRGTGELFF. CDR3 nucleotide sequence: TGCAGCGTTCGTGGGGGGAGGGGCACCGGGGAGCTGTTTTTT.